This T cell receptor (beta chain) was obtained from a study of blood T cells in healthy people across ages. General study results and limits: A strong correlation was seen between TCR beta diversity and naive T cell percentage.

Comments on this clonotype: Its antigen is unidentified. Given a much more abundant clone one base away, this may be a read error.

The CDR3 runs 15 residues. From germline, CDR1 is SGDLS and CDR2 YYNGEE. A second PCR, run for about 7 to 12 cycles, used a sample-barcoded 5' primer plus a J-beta primer mix. TCRdb processed the 5' RACE reads anew with MiXCR; each CDR3 protein has one entry. The table lists about 930,000 distinct CDR3 sequences, almost 30% of them singletons. The data were also submitted as part of a second study, on T cells of mothers and their children. Per that paper: For unrelated pairs as for related ones, thymic selection shapes TCR recombination output similarly.

The specimen sequenced was blood. This TCR derives from a woman aged 40 to 55 in good health. This sequence joins TRBV9 and TRBJ1-4, with D tentatively TRBD1 (6 bases). The CDR3 DNA follows: TGTGCCAGCAGCTCTCGGGGCAGGGGCCCCGAAAAACGGTTTTTT. It codes for CASSSRGRGPEKRFF.